This TCR beta chain was captured by sequencing in a study of CD8 T cells in ankylosing spondylitis (dated by TCRdb to 2015 to 2018). As for the study more broadly: The study profiled T cell receptor beta repertoires in healthy donors and ankylosing spondylitis patients to find disease-linked TCR variants. Peripheral blood was sampled, and synovial fluid was also collected from ankylosing spondylitis patients. In total, the full study cohort was made up of 110 or so healthy donors and 25 to 30 ankylosing spondylitis patients.

General study outcomes and caveats: In peripheral blood, the disease-linked clones were found at relatively low frequencies and had a CD8+ phenotype. Some motif variants had previously been reported in the synovial fluid and blood of reactive arthritis patients, which suggests shared mechanisms of disease initiation. The disease-linked clones were reported as significantly enriched in matched synovial fluid samples from ankylosing spondylitis patients. A TCR beta motif made up of 7 to 9 highly homologous amino acid variants appeared to be characteristic of blood from ankylosing spondylitis patients.

In the germline V gene (reference sequence), CDR1 corresponds to DFQATT and CDR2 to SNEGSKA. The CDR3, cysteine through phenylalanine, is 14 amino acids long. Only CDR3 DNA remains: 42 bases, in frame from the first base. For sequencing, an Illumina HiSeq 2500 was employed. TCR beta libraries were prepared by quantitative 5'-RACE with molecular barcodes. The authors processed their data as follows. A new computational method based on a probabilistic model of VDJ rearrangement was used to identify disease-linked TCR variants. TCRdb reprocessed the public reads (quality trimming at Q25 with fastp, clone calling with MiXCR) and kept in-frame beta chains. A single entry per CDR3 protein holds the most common genes and DNA from its merged rows. In this record, the V and J calls reflect TCRdb's handling and not the investigators' own analysis. In this sample the table shows roughly 180,000 distinct CDR3 sequences, 9.8% of which occur a single time. Jointly, the top ten make up around 16% of the sample.

On this clonotype itself: Its antigen remains undetermined. Base qualities are not recorded, but no much larger clone differs from it by a single base.

The sample comprised blood, either unsorted or a sorted T cell fraction (not recorded which). Recombination connected TRBV20-1 to TRBJ2-3; the junction holds 16 bases that match TRBD2. This sequence was found in a female donor with ankylosing spondylitis or in good health (not recorded which). CDR3 region: CRGLAGGPGDTQYF. The bases are TGCAGGGGACTAGCGGGAGGGCCGGGAGATACGCAGTATTTT.